The T cell receptor beta chain under discussion was sequenced for a study of blood T cell repertoires in COVID-19. Background on the study: Acute-phase and convalescent COVID-19 samples originated in the United States, Italy and Spain. T cells, B-cell-depleted T cells, or PBMCs supplied cDNA or gDNA.

The CDR3 spans 14 residues. Per the germline V gene, CDR1 is ENHRY and CDR2 is SYGVKD. V dropped 4 bases and J dropped 3 bases, with 10 bases sitting between them. Libraries were prepared by immunoSEQ multiplex PCR; TCRdb keeps only in-frame clonotypes and omits some of them. In the table there are around 100,000 clones, 70% to 90% of which are singletons. Sequencing input: peripheral blood. This receptor was identified in a man older than 75 with acute or convalescent COVID-19. J is TRBJ2-1 and V is TRBV10-3; D is perhaps TRBD1 (6 bases). Here the CDR3 reads CAISGQVDYNEQFF. The CDR3 nucleotides read TGTGCCATCAGTGGACAGGTGGACTACAATGAGCAGTTCTTC.